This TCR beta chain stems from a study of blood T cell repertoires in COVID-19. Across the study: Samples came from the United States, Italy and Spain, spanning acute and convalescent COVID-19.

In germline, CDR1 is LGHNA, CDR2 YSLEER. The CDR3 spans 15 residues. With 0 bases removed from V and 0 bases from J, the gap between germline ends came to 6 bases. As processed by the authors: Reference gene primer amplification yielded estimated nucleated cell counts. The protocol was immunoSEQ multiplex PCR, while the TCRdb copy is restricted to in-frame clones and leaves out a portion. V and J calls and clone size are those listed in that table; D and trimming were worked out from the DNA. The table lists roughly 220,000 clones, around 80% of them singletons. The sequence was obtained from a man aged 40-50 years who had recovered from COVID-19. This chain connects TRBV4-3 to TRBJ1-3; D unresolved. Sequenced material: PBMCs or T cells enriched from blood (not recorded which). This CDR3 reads CASSQDGVSGNTIYF. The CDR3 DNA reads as TGCGCCAGCAGCCAAGATGGAGTCTCTGGAAACACCATATATTTT.